The 28 T cell receptor beta chains in this list originate from one sample, sequenced in a study of blood T cells in healthy people across ages. A second PCR, run for roughly 6 to 11 cycles, used a sample-barcoded 5' primer plus a J-beta primer mix. TCRdb processed the 5' RACE reads anew with MiXCR; each CDR3 protein has one entry. This repertoire shows roughly 830,000 distinct CDR3 sequences, around 68% found once; its top ten account for 25% to 35%. The sample consisted of blood. The receptors stem from a man aged 30 to 45 in good health.

This chain connects TRBV4-2 to TRBJ2-5, with 10 bases aligning to TRBD2. Germline CDR1 is LGHNA and CDR2 is YNFKEQ. The CDR3 is 16 amino acids. Trimming cost V 4 bases and J 5 bases; bases outside gene matches: 10. CDR3 sequence (DNA): TGTGCCAGCAGCCGAGATACTAGCGGGGAGAAGGAGACCCAGTACTTC. Translating it yields CASSRDTSGEKETQYF.

This chain joins TRBV6-5 and TRBJ2-3; D is possibly TRBD1 or TRBD2 (5 bases each). Trimming removed 2 bases at V and 2 bases at J, with 11 bases between. The germline V gene has CDR1 MNHEY and CDR2 SVGAGI. The CDR3 has 15 residues. CDR3 sequence reads: CASSYEGSATDTQYF. As DNA, the CDR3 is TGTGCCAGCAGTTACGAGGGGTCAGCCACAGATACGCAGTATTTT.

The chain has TRBV10-3 and TRBJ2-1, with TRBD1 matching 7 bases. The germline V gene has CDR1 ENHRY and CDR2 SYGVKD. The junction had 4 bases not matched to a gene; V was cut back by 3 bases and J by 5 bases. The CDR3 is 14 amino acids. CDR3 DNA sequence: TGTGCCATCAGTGACGAGGGGGCACACAATGAGCAGTTCTTC. This translates into CAISDEGAHNEQFF.

The CDR3 region is CASSDPGQSHGEQFF. CDR3 DNA sequence: TGTGCCAGCAGTGATCCGGGACAATCGCACGGTGAGCAGTTCTTC. The chain combines TRBV25-1 with TRBJ2-1; possibly TRBD1 for D (6 bases). The CDR3 covers 15 residues. Trimming left V 3 bases short and J 9 bases short, with 18 bases between. Per the germline V gene, CDR1 is MGHDK and CDR2 is SYGVNS. Full variable domain (remainder filled in from reference TRBV25-1 and TRBJ2-1): EADIYQTPRYLVIGTGKKITLECSQTMGHDKMYWYQQDPGMELHLIHYSYGVNSTEKGDLSSESTVSRIRTEHFPLTLESARPSHTSQYLCASSDPGQSHGEQFFGPGTRLTVL.

This chain uses TRBV2 with TRBJ2-5, with D perhaps TRBD1 (5 bases). Germline V lookup: CDR1 SNHLY, CDR2 FYNNEI. Trimming stripped 8 bases from V and 0 bases from J, with 16 bases between. The CDR3 is made up of 15 amino acids. This CDR3 is CASLLTERYQETQYF. Here the CDR3 DNA reads TGTGCCAGCCTCCTGACAGAACGATACCAAGAGACCCAGTACTTC. Full variable domain (outside the CDR3, taken from reference TRBV2 and TRBJ2-5): EPEVTQTPSHQVTQMGQEVILRCVPISNHLYFYWYRQILGQKVEFLVSFYNNEISEKSEIFDDQFSVERPDGSNFTLKIRSTKLEDSAMYFCASLLTERYQETQYFGPGTRLLVL.

This clonotype was seen a few times. The rearrangement links TRBV6-2 or TRBV6-3 to TRBJ2-1, with D possibly TRBD2 on 5 matching bases. The V gene's germline CDR1 is MNHEY and CDR2 SVGEGT. Trimming removed 0 bases from V and 7 bases from J, with 13 bases in between. CDR3 length: 15 residues. The CDR3 loop is CASSYSSGFGNEQFF. CDR3 DNA sequence: TGTGCCAGCAGTTACTCGAGCGGTTTTGGAAATGAGCAGTTCTTC.

V is TRBV12-3 or TRBV12-4 and J is TRBJ2-7; TRBD1 might be the D (6 bases). CDR3 length equals 14 residues. V shed 6 bases and J shed 5 bases, with 17 bases lying between them. The CDR3, as DNA: TGTGCCAGCAGAACTTCCGGGACACACCACGAGCAGTACTTC. It specifies CASRTSGTHHEQYF.

The V call is TRBV20-1, the J call TRBJ2-7; 9 bases are a match to TRBD1. Germline CDR1 is DFQATT and CDR2 is SNEGSKA (reference sequence). V trimming: 1 base; J trimming: 2 bases; junction bases outside the gene matches: 6. The CDR3 loop spans 15 amino acids. CDR3 in DNA: TGCAGTGCTAGAGGCCGGACAGGGGAACCCTACGAGCAGTACTTC. This sequence encodes CSARGRTGEPYEQYF.

The chain is built from TRBV3-1 and TRBJ2-1, with D unresolved. CDR3 length: 15 amino acids. In germline, CDR1 is LGHDT, CDR2 YNNKEL (reference sequence). V shed 0 bases and J shed 6 bases, with 12 bases lying between them. The CDR3 spells CASSQDSPVVNEQFF. DNA for the CDR3: TGTGCCAGCAGCCAAGATTCACCGGTAGTCAATGAGCAGTTCTTC.

This chain's CDR3 is CASSQGQINNSPLHF. As DNA, the CDR3 is TGTGCCAGCAGCCAGGGGCAGATAAATAATTCACCCCTCCACTTT. The rearrangement joins TRBV6-5 to TRBJ1-6; perhaps TRBD1 as D (6 bases). The CDR3 extends over 15 amino acids. Germline V gene data show CDR1 as MNHEY and CDR2 as SVGAGI. Trimming left V 6 bases short and J 5 bases short, with 14 bases between.

This CDR3 reads CASNLNPGLGNIQYF. The CDR3 region has the DNA TGTGCCAGCAACCTTAACCCGGGGTTGGGAAACATTCAGTACTTC. The V call is TRBV6-2 or TRBV6-3, the J call TRBJ2-4, with D possibly matching TRBD2 (5 bases). CDR3 length: 15 amino acids. Germline CDR1 and CDR2: MNHEY and SVGEGT. Trimming cost V 7 bases and J 6 bases, with 19 bases left between them.

The J gene is TRBJ1-5, the V gene TRBV20-1; D not resolved. The CDR3 extends over 14 amino acids. V lost 1 base to trimming and J lost 2 bases, with 9 bases between them. Germline lookup yields CDR1 DFQATT and CDR2 SNEGSKA (reference sequence). Here the CDR3 reads CSARGTDRNQPQHF. The CDR3 DNA sequence: TGCAGTGCTAGAGGTACAGATCGCAATCAGCCCCAGCATTTT.

This clonotype appeared a single time. The rearrangement joins TRBV4-3 to TRBJ2-3; no reliable D call. V lost 4 bases, J lost 7 bases, and 15 bases lay in between. Germline loops: CDR1 LGHNA, CDR2 YSLEER. CDR3 size: 14 residues. CDR3 region: CASSPAAITNTQYF. The CDR3 DNA sequence: TGCGCCAGCAGCCCCGCGGCCATTACAAATACGCAGTATTTT.

A few counts support this clonotype. In nucleotides, the CDR3 is TGCAGCGTTGAACATGGGGGGACCCAGTACTTC. Translated: CSVEHGGTQYF. This chain connects TRBV29-1 to TRBJ2-5; tentatively, D is TRBD1 or TRBD2 (5 bases each). The CDR3 loop spans 11 amino acids. CDR1 is SQVTM, CDR2 ANQGSEA, per germline. Trimming shortened V by 2 bases and J by 7 bases, and 8 bases separated the two germline ends.

The chain is built from TRBV5-1 and TRBJ2-6; possibly TRBD2 for D (6 bases). V was clipped by 0 bases and J by 4 bases, with 11 bases between them. Germline CDR1 is SGHRS and CDR2 is YFSETQ. This CDR3 spans 16 amino acids. The CDR3 region is CASSLAGTSGANVLTF. DNA of the CDR3: TGCGCCAGCAGCTTGGCCGGTACTAGCGGGGCCAACGTCCTGACTTTC.

V usage is TRBV7-2 and J usage is TRBJ1-5; no reliable D call. Looked up from germline, CDR1 is SGHTA and CDR2 is FQGNSA. The CDR3 extends over 15 amino acids. V gave up 0 bases and J gave up 3 bases, with 9 bases separating them. CDR3 sequence (DNA): TGTGCCAGCAGCTTAGCTGCAGGCTACAATCAGCCCCAGCATTTT. Translated: CASSLAAGYNQPQHF.

This chain links TRBV27 with TRBJ1-5; 7 bases fit TRBD1. The V and J ends lost 0 bases and 4 bases, in that order; junction bases with no gene match: 6. This CDR3 is 16 amino acids long. CDR1 and CDR2 (germline): MNHEY, SMNVEV (reference sequence). DNA of the CDR3: TGTGCCAGCAGTTTATCGACAGGGCCCGTTAATCAGCCCCAGCATTTT. Translation: CASSLSTGPVNQPQHF.

V gene TRBV7-9 combines with J gene TRBJ1-1; D is perhaps TRBD1 (5 bases). The CDR3 contains 14 residues. Trimming shortened V by 6 bases and J by 10 bases, and 21 bases separated the two germline ends. Germline CDR1 reads SEHNR; CDR2 reads FQNEAQ (reference sequence). The CDR3 DNA reads as TGTGCCAGCAGTTCCGATTCGGGGGTCTCAAGAGCTTTCTTT. As protein: CASSSDSGVSRAFF.

This chain uses TRBV6-5 with TRBJ2-4; 10 bases fit TRBD1. The DNA end is more similar to TRBJ2-7, so the J call may be wrong. This CDR3 comprises 17 residues. CDR1 is MNHEY, CDR2 SVGAGI, per germline. The CDR3 loop is CASSYSRVTGGFYEQYF. DNA for the CDR3: TGTGCCAGCAGTTACTCGAGAGTGACAGGGGGCTTCTACGAGCAGTACTTC.

The chain joins TRBV20-1 to TRBJ2-5; weak D call: TRBD2 (7 bases). Between the trimmed V and J ends, which lost 3 bases and 2 bases, there was a span of 16 bases. Germline V gene sequence: CDR1 DFQATT, CDR2 SNEGSKA (reference sequence). This CDR3 spans 15 amino acids. CDR3 DNA: TGCAGTGCTAGCTACCGGGGGGCTTTTCAAGAGACCCAGTACTTC. Protein product: CSASYRGAFQETQYF.

This chain joins TRBV11-2 and TRBJ2-4; D is perhaps TRBD1 (6 bases). The CDR3 runs to 14 residues. The germline V gene encodes CDR1 SGHAT and CDR2 FQNNGV. The V end was cut by 7 bases, the J end by 4 bases, with 14 bases between. The CDR3, as DNA: TGTGCCAGCAACACCGGGACACCTAAAAACATTCAGTACTTC. Encoded protein: CASNTGTPKNIQYF.

The chain carries TRBV20-1 and TRBJ2-5; D unresolved. Germline V gene data show CDR1 as DFQATT and CDR2 as SNEGSKA (reference sequence). V was shortened by 6 bases and J by 4 bases, with 9 bases between the two germline ends. The CDR3 extends over 11 amino acids. The CDR3 coding sequence is TGCAGTGCAGGCCCAGGAGAGACCCAGTACTTC. Encoded protein: CSAGPGETQYF.

The chain uses TRBV7-2 and TRBJ2-5, with TRBD2 matching 11 bases. CDR3 length equals 16 residues. The germline V gene has CDR1 SGHTA and CDR2 FQGNSA. The junction had 8 bases not matched to a gene; V was cut back by 3 bases and J by 5 bases. DNA of the CDR3: TGTGCCAGCAGCTTTGTAGCGGGGGGGCTGGGGGAGACCCAGTACTTC. Residues: CASSFVAGGLGETQYF.

The V gene is TRBV27, the J gene TRBJ2-7; no reliable D call. The V end was cut by 3 bases, the J end by 7 bases, with 22 bases between. The CDR3 is made up of 16 amino acids. In germline, CDR1 is MNHEY, CDR2 SMNVEV (reference sequence). The CDR3 spells CASSFADTPVGNEQYF. CDR3 DNA: TGTGCCAGCAGTTTTGCAGACACACCCGTGGGCAATGAGCAGTACTTC.

CDR3 protein: CASSLWTGNNSPLHF. In DNA, the CDR3 is TGTGCCAGCAGCTTGTGGACAGGGAACAATTCACCCCTCCACTTT. V usage is TRBV7-2 and J usage is TRBJ1-6; 8 bases are shared with TRBD1. There are 15 residues in the CDR3. Trimming removed 3 bases from V and 7 bases from J; junction bases left unmatched: 5. The germline CDR1 and CDR2 sequences are SGHTA and FQGNSA. Combining the CDR3 with reference TRBV7-2 and TRBJ1-6 gives the whole variable domain GAGVSQSPSNKVTEKGKDVELRCDPISGHTALYWYRQSLGQGLEFLIYFQGNSAPDKSGLPSDRFSAERTGGSVSTLTIQRTQQEDSAVYLCASSLWTGNNSPLHFGNGTRLTVT.

A few counts support this clonotype. J is TRBJ2-1 and V is TRBV6-5; 11 bases align to TRBD2. The CDR3 spans 12 residues. J lost 12 bases, V lost 6 bases, and 4 bases had no gene match. Germline loops: CDR1 MNHEY, CDR2 SVGAGI. The CDR3 coding sequence is TGTGCCAGCAGCCTAGCGGGGGGTCGGCAGTTCTTC. Amino acids: CASSLAGGRQFF.

This clonotype has at least ten counts. The chain links TRBV4-2 to TRBJ2-5; TRBD2 is a possible D gene (6 bases). Trimming removed 0 bases from V and 5 bases from J, with 22 bases in between. The CDR3 length is 18 residues. The germline V gene has CDR1 LGHNA and CDR2 YNFKEQ. CDR3 loop: CASSQDVSGGAKQETQYF. CDR3 DNA sequence: TGTGCCAGCAGCCAAGATGTATCCGGCGGGGCAAAGCAGGAGACCCAGTACTTC.

The V call is TRBV6-2 or TRBV6-3, the J call TRBJ2-4, with 7 bases lining up with TRBD2. The end of the DNA is better explained by TRBJ2-7, so the J call may be wrong. This CDR3 contains 18 residues. Germline values: CDR1 MNHEY, CDR2 SVGEGT. CDR3 coding DNA: TGTGCCAGCAGTAAAAAGCCCCGTTTCGCTGGGGGGGCCTACGAGCAGTACTTC. As protein: CASSKKPRFAGGAYEQYF.